Sequencing of this T cell receptor (beta chain) was carried out in a study of T cells in Graves' hyperthyroidism and ophthalmopathy. Fresh 10 ml peripheral blood yielded PBMCs. Amplified regions were TCR beta CDR3 sequences from RNA transcripts. The TCR CDR3 was amplified in a first-round RT-PCR using the HTBI primer set. MiXCR was run by TCRdb on the multiplex PCR reads, yielding one entry per CDR3 protein. This table has 530,000 or so distinct CDR3 sequences, roughly 18% appearing once. This clonotype was seen repeatedly, ten times or more. Its antigen is unidentified. The CDR3 has 14 residues. Looked up from germline, CDR1 is MNHNS and CDR2 is SASEGT. J lost 2 bases, V lost 5 bases, and 4 bases had no gene match. Study observations and caveats: Classification by a 13 V-J model distinguished ophthalmopathy from stable hyperthyroidism.

The chain combines TRBV6-1 with TRBJ1-2; 8 positions agree with TRBD1. This sequence was found in a woman younger than 30 with Graves' ophthalmopathy. The sample taken for sequencing was blood. Here the CDR3 reads CASSTRGPNYGYTF. CDR3 sequence (DNA): TGTGCCAGCAGTACCAGGGGGCCCAACTATGGCTACACCTTC.